Presented here are 14 T cell receptor beta chains from one specimen sequenced in a study of identical twins. TCRdb itself ran the 5' RACE reads through MiXCR, one entry per CDR3 protein. The sample contains approximately 1.8 million distinct CDR3 sequences, around 33% of which appear only once. The sequencing input was cord blood. These receptors came from a newborn girl in good health.

The chain has TRBV3-1 and TRBJ2-7; 11 nucleotides align to TRBD2. Losses at the gene ends were 5 bases for V and 3 bases for J; bases not matched to a gene: 6. Germline values: CDR1 LGHDT, CDR2 YNNKEL (reference sequence). The CDR3 is 15 residues long. CDR3 residues: CASSDTGTSGYEQYF. Written as DNA, the CDR3 is TGTGCCAGCAGCGATACCGGGACTAGCGGCTACGAGCAGTACTTC.

V usage is TRBV19 and J usage is TRBJ1-5; D gene unclear. This CDR3 comprises 14 residues. The V end was cut by 4 bases, the J end by 0 bases, with 7 bases between. Germline V lookup: CDR1 LNHDA, CDR2 SQIVND (reference sequence). The CDR3 region has the DNA TGTGCCAGTAGTAGGGATTATAGCAATCAGCCCCAGCATTTT. It translates to CASSRDYSNQPQHF. The full variable domain, completed using reference TRBV19 and TRBJ1-5, is DGGITQSPKYLFRKEGQNVTLSCEQNLNHDAMYWYRQDPGQGLRLIYYSQIVNDFQKGDIAEGYSVSREKKESFPLTVTSAQKNPTAFYLCASSRDYSNQPQHFGDGTRLSIL.

This clonotype was seen a few times. The chain employs TRBV21-1 and TRBJ2-1; TRBD2 reflects the table's D call only, with no check against the DNA. TRBV21-1 is described as a pseudogene. This CDR3 region has 17 residues. CDR3 sequence (DNA): TGTGCCAGCAGCAAGGTCTTACCAGCGGGAGTGTTGGATGAGCAGTTCTTC. It specifies CASSKVLPAGVLDEQFF.

This chain uses TRBV20-1 with TRBJ2-1; no definite D call. Near its end, the DNA agrees better with TRBJ2-7, so the J call may be wrong. The germline CDR1 and CDR2 sequences are DFQATT and SNEGSKA (reference sequence). CDR3 length equals 15 residues. Written as DNA, the CDR3 is TGCAGTGCTGGCTTCCCGGGCCCCTCTTACAATGAGCAGTACTTC. Translating gives CSAGFPGPSYNEQYF.

J is TRBJ2-7 and V is TRBV9; D call uncertain. Trimming pared 4 bases from V and 6 bases from J, leaving 11 bases between. CDR1 and CDR2 from the germline V gene are SGDLS and YYNGEE. The CDR3 sequence is 12 residues long. The CDR3 sequence: CASSSPSGEQYF. The CDR3 region has the DNA TGTGCCAGCAGCTCCCCATCTGGCGAGCAGTACTTC.

This clonotype occurred a few times. The CDR3 region has the DNA TGCAGTGCCCACAGGGCTGGGATGAACACTGAAGCTTTCTTT. Its protein product is CSAHRAGMNTEAFF. The chain combines TRBV20-1 with TRBJ1-1; D perhaps matches TRBD1 (6 bases). Germline V gene sequence: CDR1 DFQATT, CDR2 SNEGSKA (reference sequence). This CDR3 comprises 14 residues. V lost 6 bases, J lost 0 bases, and 14 bases lay in between.

The sample holds a few counts of this clonotype. V gene TRBV12-3 or TRBV12-4 combines with J gene TRBJ2-4, with unresolved D. Deletions cut 6 bases from V and 1 base from J, with 22 bases between. The CDR3 is made up of 18 amino acids. The CDR3 DNA reads TGTGCCAGCAGATATGAACGTAGCCGAGACCTGGCCAAAAACATTCAGTACTTC. This translates into CASRYERSRDLAKNIQYF.

This clonotype was observed a handful of times. The CDR3 loop reads CSASRFAGELFF. CDR3 DNA sequence: TGCAGTGCTAGTAGGTTCGCCGGGGAGCTGTTTTTT. The rearrangement uses TRBV20-1 and TRBJ2-2; no firm D call. The CDR3 spans 12 residues. Germline V gene data show CDR1 as DFQATT and CDR2 as SNEGSKA (reference sequence). Between the trimmed V and J ends, which lost 3 bases and 6 bases, there was a span of 8 bases.

This rearrangement joins TRBV4-1 to TRBJ2-4; a weak D match, TRBD1 (5 bases). Deletions cut 3 bases from V and 6 bases from J, with 12 bases between. CDR1 is MGHRA and CDR2 is YSYEKL in the germline V gene. The CDR3 runs to 14 residues. This CDR3 reads CASSHLQGPNIQYF. The DNA for the CDR3 is TGCGCCAGCAGCCACCTCCAGGGTCCAAACATTCAGTACTTC.

This chain uses TRBV12-3 or TRBV12-4 with TRBJ2-5; D is ambiguous. CDR3 length: 12 residues. The V end was cut by 3 bases, the J end by 11 bases, with 13 bases between. The CDR3: CASSFGYNEQYF. CDR3 in DNA: TGTGCCAGCAGTTTTGGGTACAATGAGCAGTACTTC.

This rearrangement joins TRBV15 to TRBJ1-1; weak D call: TRBD1 (6 bases). V was pared by 3 bases and J by 0 bases, with 11 bases between. This CDR3 comprises 15 residues. Germline CDR1 LNHNV, CDR2 YYDKDF (reference sequence). In nucleotides, the CDR3 is TGTGCCACCAGCAGCTACAGGGACTTGAACACTGAAGCTTTCTTT. Amino acids: CATSSYRDLNTEAFF.

The chain links TRBV25-1 to TRBJ2-1, with D possibly matching TRBD2 (5 bases). Trimming removed 4 bases from V and 5 bases from J, with 18 bases in between. Germline assignment: CDR1 MGHDK and CDR2 SYGVNS. The CDR3 totals 16 residues. The CDR3 sequence: CASSGAGVSQDNEQFF. The CDR3, as DNA: TGTGCCAGCAGTGGGGCGGGCGTGAGTCAGGACAATGAGCAGTTCTTC.

The V call is TRBV20-1, the J call TRBJ1-1; D is uncertain. Trimming stripped 2 bases from V and 1 base from J, with 14 bases between. CDR3 size: 15 residues. In germline, CDR1 is DFQATT, CDR2 SNEGSKA (reference sequence). The CDR3 sequence: CSARTGTRRNTEAFF. The CDR3 coding sequence is TGCAGTGCTAGAACGGGCACCCGAAGGAACACTGAAGCTTTCTTT.

The chain links TRBV5-1 to TRBJ2-1; perhaps TRBD2 as D (5 bases). The germline V gene has CDR1 SGHRS and CDR2 YFSETQ. The CDR3 runs to 15 residues. V lost 10 bases and J lost 8, with 25 bases in between. CDR3: CAGTGLSPASDEQFF. In DNA, the CDR3 is TGCGCCGGCACCGGACTCTCCCCTGCGAGCGATGAGCAGTTCTTC.